The subject of this entry is one T cell receptor (beta chain). The antigen remains unidentified. The data were taken from a study of cytomegalovirus exposure and HLA in healthy donors. About the research overall: Among about 179 million T cells, an earlier analysis found roughly 100 million unique TCR beta sequences. The study, taken as a whole, reports: Later analysis identified a missense DCLRE1C variant that was linked to TCR beta V- and J-gene trimming. Other equally common chains were less clonally expanded than HLA-associated TCR beta chains, a later analysis showed.

Both 60 Vbeta primers and 13 Jbeta primers went into the PCR. TCRdb's copy holds only in-frame clones and misses some; the assay was immunoSEQ multiplex PCR. Found here are under 200,000 clones; the top ten clones hold approximately 6.5%. CDR3 length equals 13 residues. The trim removed 8 bases at V and 2 bases at J, leaving 6 bases unmatched. Germline CDR1 and CDR2: MNHEY and SVGAGI. The J gene is TRBJ2-7, the V gene TRBV6-5; 7 nucleotides line up with TRBD1. This receptor was identified in a man younger than 45 in good health and CMV-seronegative. The sample consisted of PBMCs. The CDR3 spells CASLGQGAYEQYF. In DNA form, the CDR3 reads TGTGCCAGCCTAGGGCAGGGGGCCTACGAGCAGTACTTC.